Below, 30 T cell receptor beta chains from the same sample are listed, as sequenced in a study of blood T cell repertoires in COVID-19. Using immunoSEQ multiplex PCR, the repertoire was profiled, and TCRdb retains in-frame clones only, with some absent. The sample comprises about 54,000 clones, around 86% of which are singletons, and roughly 8% rests with the top ten. Material: peripheral blood. The source is a man over 45 with active COVID-19.

CDR3 protein: CASSMGAGYLRETQYF. The CDR3, as DNA: TGTGCCAGTAGTATGGGGGCAGGGTATCTCCGGGAGACCCAGTACTTC. The V call is TRBV19, the J call TRBJ2-5; D may be TRBD1 (6 bases). The CDR3 totals 16 residues. Between the trimmed V and J ends, which lost 3 bases and 5 bases, there was a span of 19 bases. Germline V CDR1 and CDR2: LNHDA, SQIVND (reference sequence). The whole variable domain, remainder taken from reference TRBV19 and TRBJ2-5, is DGGITQSPKYLFRKEGQNVTLSCEQNLNHDAMYWYRQDPGQGLRLIYYSQIVNDFQKGDIAEGYSVSREKKESFPLTVTSAQKNPTAFYLCASSMGAGYLRETQYFGPGTRLLVL.

This chain links TRBV6-2 or TRBV6-3 with TRBJ2-7; 9 bases are a match to TRBD1. The CDR3 consists of 18 residues. J was trimmed by 3 bases and V by 4 bases; bases with no gene match: 16. Germline CDR1 and CDR2: MNHEY and SVGEGT. The CDR3 sequence: CASSSVNRGRFAIYEQYF. The CDR3 nucleotides read TGTGCCAGCAGTTCCGTAAACAGGGGGCGTTTTGCAATCTACGAGCAGTACTTC.

The V call is TRBV7-2, the J call TRBJ2-1, with 10 bases lining up with TRBD2. Germline V gene lookup returns CDR1 SGHTA and CDR2 FQGNSA. J was trimmed by 10 bases and V by 5 bases; bases with no gene match: 11. This CDR3 has 15 amino acids. CDR3 nucleotide sequence: TGTGCCAGCAGCATAACTAGCGGGGCGCCGGGGGAGCAGTTCTTC. As protein: CASSITSGAPGEQFF.

The J gene is TRBJ1-2, the V gene TRBV5-4; 8 positions match TRBD1. In germline, CDR1 is SGHNT, CDR2 YYREEE (reference sequence). After removal of 4 bases from V and 5 bases from J, the junction contained 7 bases not matched to a gene. The CDR3 spans 14 residues. CDR3 nucleotides: TGTGCCAGCAGCCGAAGCGACAGGGGATATGGCTACACCTTC. Protein product: CASSRSDRGYGYTF.

J is TRBJ2-7 and V is TRBV28, with D possibly matching TRBD1 (5 bases). Germline values: CDR1 MDHEN, CDR2 SYDVKM. Trimming left V 2 bases short and J 3 bases short, with 14 bases between. The CDR3 is 15 residues long. CDR3 nucleotide sequence: TGTGCCAGCAGTTTAGGTCAGGGCGACAACTACGAGCAGTACTTC. It specifies CASSLGQGDNYEQYF.

The V call is TRBV4-1, the J call TRBJ2-6; 9 bases map to TRBD1. Looked up from germline, CDR1 is MGHRA and CDR2 is YSYEKL. The CDR3 contains 17 residues. Germline trimming cut 4 bases from V and 2 bases from J; bases unmatched to any gene: 6. This CDR3 is CASSRTGVVPGANVLTF. The CDR3 region has the DNA TGCGCCAGCAGCCGGACAGGGGTGGTTCCTGGGGCCAACGTCCTGACTTTC.

The chain has TRBV4-3 and TRBJ2-3, with 13 nucleotides matching TRBD2. In germline, CDR1 is LGHNA, CDR2 YSLEER. CDR3 size: 16 residues. The trim removed 1 base at V and 5 bases at J, leaving 3 bases unmatched. The CDR3 bases are TGCGCCAGCAGCCAAGGGGGACTAGCGGGGATAGATACGCAGTATTTT. Residues: CASSQGGLAGIDTQYF.

This chain joins TRBV7-8 and TRBJ2-6; possibly TRBD1 for D (6 bases). This CDR3 region has 17 residues. Trimming took off 2 bases at V and 0 bases at J, with 11 bases between the two ends. Germline CDR1 reads SGHVS; CDR2 reads FQNEAQ. The CDR3, as DNA: TGTGCCAGCAGCTTACGACAGGTCCTCTCTGGGGCCAACGTCCTGACTTTC. Protein product: CASSLRQVLSGANVLTF.

The chain has TRBV27 and TRBJ2-2, with D possibly TRBD1 on 6 matching bases. The length of the CDR3 is 16 residues. Trimming pared 7 bases from V and 1 base from J, leaving 16 bases between. CDR1 and CDR2 from the germline V gene are MNHEY and SMNVEV (reference sequence). CDR3 amino acids: CASNRGGTQNTGELFF. The CDR3, as DNA: TGTGCCAGCAACCGAGGTGGGACACAGAACACCGGGGAGCTGTTTTTT.

This chain links TRBV30 with TRBJ2-7; 10 nucleotides agree with TRBD1. The junction had 13 bases not matched to a gene; V was cut back by 0 bases and J by 8 bases. Germline lookup yields CDR1 GTSNPN and CDR2 SVGIG (reference sequence). This CDR3 has 16 amino acids. CDR3 amino acids: CAWSVRTGTGDKKQYF. As DNA, the CDR3 is TGTGCCTGGAGTGTTCGGACCGGGACAGGGGATAAAAAGCAGTACTTC.

The chain carries TRBV10-3 and TRBJ2-5, with D perhaps matching TRBD2 (5 bases). Germline V gives CDR1 ENHRY, CDR2 SYGVKD. The CDR3 totals 15 residues. Trimming cost V 0 bases and J 5 bases, with 13 bases left between them. The CDR3 bases are TGTGCCATCAGTGAGTCAACGGGGTACGGGGAGACCCAGTACTTC. It translates to CAISESTGYGETQYF.

CDR3 DNA sequence: TGTGCCATCAGTGGCGGGGTAGGCACAGATACGCAGTATTTT. This encodes CAISGGVGTDTQYF. This chain joins TRBV10-3 and TRBJ2-3; D might be TRBD2 (6 bases). Trimming removed 4 bases from V and 1 base from J, with 9 bases in between. Germline V gene sequence: CDR1 ENHRY, CDR2 SYGVKD. This CDR3 comprises 14 residues.

This clone came up a few times. In DNA form, the CDR3 reads TGTGCCAGCAGCCTTTGGACTAGCGGGGGGCGGGCAGATACGCAGTATTTT. Protein sequence: CASSLWTSGGRADTQYF. The chain recombines TRBV6-2 or TRBV6-3 with TRBJ2-3; 14 positions match TRBD2. Unmatched junction bases numbered 9, after V lost 6 bases and J lost 4 bases. Germline V lookup: CDR1 MNHEY, CDR2 SVGEGT. CDR3 length: 17 residues.

This chain links TRBV6-2 or TRBV6-3 with TRBJ2-1; 8 bases align to TRBD2. J was trimmed by 0 bases and V by 2 bases; bases with no gene match: 15. The CDR3 totals 20 residues. CDR1 is MNHEY and CDR2 is SVGEGT in the germline V gene. This chain's CDR3 is CASSYTPSQALAASYNEQFF. In DNA, the CDR3 is TGTGCCAGCAGTTACACCCCCAGTCAAGCACTAGCGGCCTCCTACAATGAGCAGTTCTTC.

CDR3 sequence: CASRLMGATPNEKLFF. The DNA for the CDR3 is TGTGCCAGCAGGCTAATGGGGGCCACCCCGAATGAAAAACTGTTTTTT. This chain links TRBV27 with TRBJ1-4; D possibly corresponds to TRBD1 (6 bases). Germline V gene lookup returns CDR1 MNHEY and CDR2 SMNVEV (reference sequence). CDR3 length equals 16 residues. The ends were cut back, 6 bases at V and 5 bases at J, with 19 bases in the middle. Drawing the rest from reference TRBV27 and TRBJ1-4, the complete variable domain is EAQVTQNPRYLITVTGKKLTVTCSQNMNHEYMSWYRQDPGLGLRQIYYSMNVEVTDKGDVPEGYKVSRKEKRNFPLILESPSPNQTSLYFCASRLMGATPNEKLFFGSGTQLSVL.

This clone has a handful of counts. This chain connects TRBV28 to TRBJ1-5, with 10 bases lining up with TRBD1. Trimming at V came to 3 bases and at J to 5 bases, leaving 4 bases not matched to a gene. Looked up from germline, CDR1 is MDHEN and CDR2 is SYDVKM. This CDR3 contains 15 residues. In DNA, the CDR3 is TGTGCCAGCAGTTTCTTAGGGACAGGGGATCAGCCCCAGCATTTT. Translation: CASSFLGTGDQPQHF.

CDR3 coding DNA: TGTGCCAGCAGCTTAGCGGGGGCCCGCTCCTACGAGCAGTACTTC. It translates to CASSLAGARSYEQYF. This chain connects TRBV7-2 to TRBJ2-7, with a weak D call TRBD1 (6 bases). Trimming took off 0 bases at V and 0 bases at J, with 9 bases between the two ends. The CDR3 is 15 residues long. Germline CDR1 SGHTA, CDR2 FQGNSA.

This chain joins TRBV19 and TRBJ1-2, with D perhaps TRBD1 (6 bases). Germline V gene data show CDR1 as LNHDA and CDR2 as SQIVND (reference sequence). The CDR3 length is 16 residues. V was pared by 4 bases and J by 4 bases, with 19 bases between. This CDR3 is CASSTAASGQPYGYTF. The DNA of the CDR3 is TGTGCCAGTAGTACCGCCGCTTCCGGACAGCCCTATGGCTACACCTTC.

Turning to this clone: Within the sample, other DNA sequences also encode this same CDR3. The chain is built from TRBV7-3 and TRBJ2-1; 8 bases fit TRBD2. Germline V gene data show CDR1 as SGHTA and CDR2 as FQGTGA. The CDR3 extends over 15 amino acids. With V trimmed by 5 bases and J by 2 bases, 5 bases remained unmatched. CDR3 sequence: CASSPTSGTYNEQFF. The DNA of the CDR3 is TGTGCCAGCAGCCCTACTAGCGGAACCTACAATGAGCAGTTCTTC.

The chain has TRBV20-1 and TRBJ1-2; 8 nucleotides agree with TRBD1. V lost 3 bases and J lost 5; bases outside the gene matches: 20. Germline V CDR1 and CDR2: DFQATT, SNEGSKA (reference sequence). This CDR3 contains 18 residues. The CDR3 nucleotides are TGCAGTGCTAGTTATCAGGGGGCTCGGGGGAGGACTTGGTATGGCTACACCTTC. It yields the protein CSASYQGARGRTWYGYTF.

This clone came up once. V and J are TRBV6-6 and TRBJ1-5; unclear D gene. The CDR3 is 14 residues long. V lost 5 bases and J 7 bases, leaving 15 bases between the germline ends. Looked up from germline, CDR1 is MNHNY and CDR2 is SVGAGI (reference sequence). The CDR3 reads CASSTPGGQQPQHF. The DNA for the CDR3 is TGTGCCAGCAGTACCCCGGGAGGGCAACAGCCCCAGCATTTT.

This chain connects TRBV5-1 to TRBJ2-5; the D is unclear. Between the trimmed V and J ends, which lost 4 bases and 5 bases, there was a span of 21 bases. This CDR3 spans 16 amino acids. CDR1 is SGHRS and CDR2 is YFSETQ in the germline V gene. The CDR3 DNA sequence: TGCGCCAGCAGCCCCCTCGGGTCCTCCGTCGTGGAGACCCAGTACTTC. Translation gives CASSPLGSSVVETQYF. The variable domain in full, completed from reference TRBV5-1 and TRBJ2-5, reads KAGVTQTPRYLIKTRGQQVTLSCSPISGHRSVSWYQQTPGQGLQFLFEYFSETQRNKGNFPGRFSGRQFSNSRSEMNVSTLELGDSALYLCASSPLGSSVVETQYFGPGTRLLVL.

The CDR3 loop is CASSSRLRDSSGYTF. The CDR3 bases are TGTGCCAGCAGCTCCCGTCTCCGGGACAGTTCCGGCTACACCTTC. The chain combines TRBV27 with TRBJ1-2, with TRBD1 identical over 7 bases. Germline lookup yields CDR1 MNHEY and CDR2 SMNVEV (reference sequence). The CDR3 totals 15 residues. Germline trimming cut 6 bases from V and 8 bases from J; bases unmatched to any gene: 15.

This chain uses TRBV5-4 with TRBJ2-3, with unresolved D. In germline, CDR1 is SGHNT, CDR2 YYREEE (reference sequence). Deletions cut 4 bases from V and 0 bases from J, with 12 bases between. The length of the CDR3 is 15 residues. CDR3 nucleotide sequence: TGTGCCAGCAGCAAACTTCTAACTAGCACAGATACGCAGTATTTT. This codes for CASSKLLTSTDTQYF.

This chain joins TRBV3-1 (or the pseudogene TRBV3-2) and TRBJ2-1; TRBD2 is a possible D gene (5 bases). Per germline, CDR1 LGHDT and CDR2 YNNKEL (reference sequence). The CDR3 has 15 amino acids. Between the trimmed V and J ends, which lost 1 base and 3 bases, there was a span of 10 bases. The CDR3 bases are TGTGCCAGCAGCCAAGGTCGGAGGCTCTACAATGAGCAGTTCTTC. This encodes CASSQGRRLYNEQFF.

This sequence joins TRBV3-1 (or the pseudogene TRBV3-2) and TRBJ2-7; 10 nucleotides line up with TRBD1. The V segment lost 7 bases and the J segment 8 bases; nucleotides outside the gene matches: 8. The length of the CDR3 is 13 residues. CDR1 is LGHDT, CDR2 YNNKEL, per germline (reference sequence). CDR3 in amino acids: CASTTGTGDQQYF. In DNA form, the CDR3 reads TGTGCCAGCACCACCGGGACAGGGGATCAGCAGTACTTC.

The V gene is TRBV5-4, the J gene TRBJ2-7; TRBD2 might be the D (6 bases). V was pared by 4 bases and J by 0 bases, with 8 bases between. The length of the CDR3 is 13 residues. The germline gives CDR1 SGHNT, CDR2 YYREEE (reference sequence). The CDR3 here is CASSGGISYEQYF. As DNA, the CDR3 is TGTGCCAGCAGCGGCGGGATCTCCTACGAGCAGTACTTC. The full variable domain, rest sourced from reference TRBV5-4 and TRBJ2-7, is ETGVTQSPTHLIKTRGQQVTLRCSSQSGHNTVSWYQQALGQGPQFIFQYYREEENGRGNFPPRFSGLQFPNYSSELNVNALELDDSALYLCASSGGISYEQYFGPGTRLTVT.

V gene TRBV6-5 combines with J gene TRBJ1-6; 10 nucleotides match TRBD1. Trimming cost V 4 bases and J 10 bases; bases outside gene matches: 7. The germline CDR1 and CDR2 sequences are MNHEY and SVGAGI. The CDR3 sequence is 15 residues long. CDR3 in DNA: TGTGCCAGCAGTTTCGAAGGGACAGGGGTATCACCCCTCCACTTT. This codes for CASSFEGTGVSPLHF.

The chain couples TRBV13 to TRBJ2-7; 10 bases are a match to TRBD2. Germline trimming cut 4 bases from V and 2 bases from J; bases unmatched to any gene: 5. The CDR3 covers 15 residues. The V gene's germline CDR1 is PRHDT and CDR2 FYEKMQ (reference sequence). CDR3 amino acids: CASSSRLAGAYEQYF. The CDR3 coding sequence is TGTGCCAGCAGCTCCCGACTAGCGGGTGCCTACGAGCAGTACTTC.

The rearrangement uses TRBV4-2 and TRBJ2-1; the D gene is possibly TRBD1 (6 bases). CDR1 LGHNA and CDR2 YNFKEQ come from the germline V gene. Trimming stripped 7 bases from V and 8 bases from J, with 18 bases between. The CDR3 covers 14 residues. The CDR3 loop reads CASNQGLEGDEQFF. CDR3 DNA sequence: TGTGCCAGCAATCAGGGGCTAGAAGGCGATGAGCAGTTCTTC.